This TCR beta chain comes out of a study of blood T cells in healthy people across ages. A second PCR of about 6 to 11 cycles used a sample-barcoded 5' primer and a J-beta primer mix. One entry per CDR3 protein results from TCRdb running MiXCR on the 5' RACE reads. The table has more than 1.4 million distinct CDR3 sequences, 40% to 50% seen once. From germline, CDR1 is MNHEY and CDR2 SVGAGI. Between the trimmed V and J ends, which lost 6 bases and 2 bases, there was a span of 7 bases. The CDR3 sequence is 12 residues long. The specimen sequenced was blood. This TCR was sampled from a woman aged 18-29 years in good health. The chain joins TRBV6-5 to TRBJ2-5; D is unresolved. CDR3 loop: CASRYDQETQYF. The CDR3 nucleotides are TGTGCCAGCAGGTACGATCAAGAGACCCAGTACTTC.